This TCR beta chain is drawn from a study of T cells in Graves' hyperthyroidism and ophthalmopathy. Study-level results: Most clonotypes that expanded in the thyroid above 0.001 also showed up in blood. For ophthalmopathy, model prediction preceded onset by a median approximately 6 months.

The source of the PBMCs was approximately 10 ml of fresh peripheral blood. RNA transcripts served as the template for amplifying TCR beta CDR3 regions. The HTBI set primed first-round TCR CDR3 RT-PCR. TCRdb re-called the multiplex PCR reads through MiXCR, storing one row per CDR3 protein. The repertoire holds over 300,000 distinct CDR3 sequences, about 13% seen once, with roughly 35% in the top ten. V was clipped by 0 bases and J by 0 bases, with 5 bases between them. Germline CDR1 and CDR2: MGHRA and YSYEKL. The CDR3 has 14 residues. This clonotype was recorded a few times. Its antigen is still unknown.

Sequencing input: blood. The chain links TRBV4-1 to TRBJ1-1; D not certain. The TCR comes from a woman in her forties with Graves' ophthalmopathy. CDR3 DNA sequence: TGCGCCAGCAGCCAAGATTATATGAACACTGAAGCTTTCTTT. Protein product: CASSQDYMNTEAFF.